Presented here are 26 T cell receptor beta chains from one specimen sequenced in a study of T cells after yellow fever vaccination. TCRdb passed the 5' RACE reads through MiXCR, listing each CDR3 protein once. The data contain fewer than 450,000 distinct CDR3 sequences, approximately 10% of them seen just once; the ten biggest clones take up more than 15%. Sequencing was performed on PBMCs, taken on the day of the first yellow fever vaccination. Receptors were obtained from a man between 18 and 35 years old who received the YFV17D yellow fever vaccine.

This clonotype occurred many times. This chain links TRBV24-1 with TRBJ1-2; unclear D gene. V dropped 1 base and J dropped 4 bases, with 9 bases sitting between them. Germline CDR1 reads KGHDR; CDR2 reads SFDVKD. The CDR3 covers 14 residues. DNA for the CDR3: TGTGCCACCAGTGATTTCCCTCGATCCTATGGCTACACCTTC. Its translation is CATSDFPRSYGYTF.

This clonotype was seen a few times. The chain combines TRBV7-2 with TRBJ2-5, with a tentative D call TRBD2 (6 bases). In germline, CDR1 is SGHTA, CDR2 FQGNSA. CDR3 size: 15 residues. Trimming removed 5 bases from V and 5 bases from J, with 18 bases in between. CDR3 loop: CASSPRPGGVETQYF. The CDR3 DNA follows: TGTGCCAGCAGCCCCCGTCCCGGAGGGGTCGAGACCCAGTACTTC. The whole variable domain, remainder taken from reference TRBV7-2 and TRBJ2-5, is GAGVSQSPSNKVTEKGKDVELRCDPISGHTALYWYRQSLGQGLEFLIYFQGNSAPDKSGLPSDRFSAERTGGSVSTLTIQRTQQEDSAVYLCASSPRPGGVETQYFGPGTRLLVL.

This clonotype was seen only a few times. CDR3 bases: TGCGCCAGCAGCCAAGGCGGTGGACTAGCGCAGGAGACCCAGTACTTC. Its protein product is CASSQGGGLAQETQYF. The rearrangement uses TRBV4-1 and TRBJ2-5, with 9 bases matching TRBD2. V shed 1 base, J shed 5 bases, and the junction held 8 bases outside the gene matches. The CDR3 runs 16 residues. The germline V gene encodes CDR1 MGHRA and CDR2 YSYEKL.

The chain uses TRBV2 and TRBJ2-1; unclear D gene. Deletions cut 0 bases from V and 8 bases from J, with 8 bases between. The CDR3 extends over 13 amino acids. Germline values: CDR1 SNHLY, CDR2 FYNNEI. The CDR3 is CASSEAVNDEQFF. The CDR3 region has the DNA TGTGCCAGCAGTGAAGCGGTAAACGATGAGCAGTTCTTC.

This sequence joins TRBV7-9 and TRBJ2-3; D unresolved. This CDR3 is built from 14 residues. Germline CDR1 SEHNR, CDR2 FQNEAQ (reference sequence). Trimming took off 4 bases at V and 3 bases at J, with 11 bases between the two ends. The CDR3 sequence: CASSSEARTDTQYF. For the CDR3, the DNA is TGTGCCAGCAGCTCCGAGGCTAGGACAGATACGCAGTATTTT.

V gene TRBV5-1 combines with J gene TRBJ2-7; 10 nucleotides agree with TRBD1. CDR3 length equals 15 residues. J lost 6 bases, V lost 4 bases, and 10 bases had no gene match. Germline CDR1 reads SGHRS; CDR2 reads YFSETQ. The CDR3 loop is CASSPRQGAPSEQYF. The CDR3 DNA follows: TGCGCCAGCAGCCCAAGACAGGGGGCGCCGTCCGAGCAGTACTTC.

The chain is built from TRBV12-3 or TRBV12-4 and TRBJ2-4; tentatively, D is TRBD2 (5 bases). Trimming took off 6 bases at V and 9 bases at J, with 12 bases between the two ends. This CDR3 is 12 amino acids long. This CDR3 reads CASRTGMSIQYF. The DNA for the CDR3 is TGTGCCAGCAGAACCGGGATGAGCATTCAGTACTTC.

V and J are TRBV10-3 and TRBJ1-2; unclear D gene. The CDR3 has 13 residues. The germline V gene encodes CDR1 ENHRY and CDR2 SYGVKD. V was shortened by 2 bases and J by 6 bases, with 10 bases between the two germline ends. The CDR3 sequence is CAISENVGNGYTF. The CDR3 DNA is TGTGCCATCAGTGAGAATGTGGGAAATGGCTACACCTTC.

This clonotype was seen a handful of times. The chain uses TRBV29-1 and TRBJ2-5; D remains unclear. V lost 5 bases and J 2 bases, leaving 9 bases between the germline ends. The length of the CDR3 is 12 residues. Germline V CDR1 and CDR2: SQVTM, ANQGSEA. The CDR3 protein is CSVTNAQETQYF. CDR3 sequence (DNA): TGCAGCGTTACCAACGCACAAGAGACCCAGTACTTC.

At least ten counts were recorded for this clonotype. The rearrangement links TRBV5-1 to TRBJ1-1, with D unclear. The CDR3 length is 15 residues. The germline V gene encodes CDR1 SGHRS and CDR2 YFSETQ. Between the trimmed V and J ends, which lost 0 bases and 0 bases, there was a span of 9 bases. This CDR3 is CASSLENAVNTEAFF. Here the CDR3 DNA reads TGCGCCAGCAGCTTGGAAAACGCAGTGAACACTGAAGCTTTCTTT.

This clonotype has just a few counts. This chain joins TRBV20-1 and TRBJ2-2; D is possibly TRBD2 (5 bases). The germline CDR1 and CDR2 sequences are DFQATT and SNEGSKA (reference sequence). The CDR3 has 13 residues. The V end lost 5 bases, the J end lost 1 base, and 8 bases lay between the germline ends. This CDR3 reads CSAEGGNTGELFF. For the CDR3, the DNA is TGCAGTGCTGAGGGCGGGAACACCGGGGAGCTGTTTTTT.

This chain uses TRBV7-2 with TRBJ2-7; 8 bases agree with TRBD1. J lost 1 base, V lost 9 bases, and 8 bases had no gene match. This CDR3 has 14 amino acids. Germline V gives CDR1 SGHTA, CDR2 FQGNSA. CDR3 coding DNA: TGTGCCAGGCGGGCAGGGGGCGGGTCCTACGAGCAGTACTTC. As protein: CARRAGGGSYEQYF.

The sample holds a few counts of this clonotype. This chain uses TRBV6-1 with TRBJ2-5; TRBD2 is a possible D gene (5 bases). Germline CDR1 reads MNHNS; CDR2 reads SASEGT. With 1 base removed from V and 5 bases from J, the gap between germline ends came to 11 bases. This CDR3 spans 14 amino acids. The CDR3 sequence: CASSEVIRRETQYF. In DNA, the CDR3 is TGTGCCAGCAGTGAAGTTATTAGGAGGGAGACCCAGTACTTC.

V and J are TRBV7-9 and TRBJ2-3, with D perhaps TRBD1 or TRBD2 (5 bases each). The CDR3 extends over 13 amino acids. V lost 4 bases to trimming and J lost 4 bases, with 9 bases between them. Germline CDR1 is SEHNR and CDR2 is FQNEAQ (reference sequence). The DNA of the CDR3 is TGTGCCAGCAGCTCGGGGACCCCAGATACGCAGTATTTT. This encodes CASSSGTPDTQYF.

The sample holds many counts of this clonotype. The chain recombines TRBV30 with TRBJ2-5; TRBD2 might be the D (5 bases). Germline CDR1 is GTSNPN and CDR2 is SVGIG (reference sequence). CDR3 length: 13 residues. The germline V and J ends were trimmed by 3 bases and 1 base, with 9 bases remaining between them. CDR3 nucleotides: TGTGCCTGGAGAGCGGCAGCCCAAGAGACCCAGTACTTC. Protein sequence: CAWRAAAQETQYF.

The table lists this clonotype with many counts. In nucleotides, the CDR3 is TGTGCCAGCAGCTTAGGACAGTCGAACACTGAAGCTTTCTTT. Amino acid sequence: CASSLGQSNTEAFF. The chain links TRBV11-2 to TRBJ1-1; D possibly corresponds to TRBD1 (5 bases). The CDR3 is made up of 14 amino acids. Trimming cost V 1 base and J 1 base, with 7 bases left between them. Germline V gives CDR1 SGHAT, CDR2 FQNNGV.

This clonotype was recorded a few times. This rearrangement joins TRBV5-1 to TRBJ1-2, with 7 positions matching TRBD1. V trimming: 0 bases; J trimming: 3 bases; junction bases outside the gene matches: 11. From germline, CDR1 is SGHRS and CDR2 YFSETQ. This CDR3 contains 17 residues. The CDR3 loop reads CASSLAPEGALDYGYTF. CDR3 DNA sequence: TGCGCCAGCAGCTTGGCCCCCGAGGGGGCGTTAGACTATGGCTACACCTTC.

This chain connects TRBV20-1 to TRBJ2-1, with 12 bases matching TRBD2. Losses at the gene ends were 2 bases for V and 3 bases for J; bases not matched to a gene: 11. Germline CDR1 reads DFQATT; CDR2 reads SNEGSKA (reference sequence). The CDR3 covers 18 residues. The CDR3 bases are TGCAGTGCTAGAAAGACTAGCGGGGGCTCCTCCCTCTACAATGAGCAGTTCTTC. Amino acid sequence: CSARKTSGGSSLYNEQFF.

Comment on this clonotype: The conserved final phenylalanine or tryptophan is absent from the CDR3, which likely points to a read error. J is TRBJ1-2 and V is TRBV10-3; 8 bases line up with TRBD1. J gave up 8 bases and V 6 bases, and 5 bases lay outside the gene matches. Germline lookup yields CDR1 ENHRY and CDR2 SYGVKD. The CDR3 length is 12 residues. CDR3 sequence reads: CAIRRDRNGYTY. In DNA, the CDR3 is TGTGCCATCAGGCGGGACAGGAACGGCTACACCTAC.

This clonotype came up a few times. The chain employs TRBV4-1 and TRBJ2-5, with D hard to call. The CDR3 totals 15 residues. V dropped 1 base and J dropped 4 bases, with 13 bases sitting between them. CDR1 and CDR2 from the germline V gene are MGHRA and YSYEKL. This CDR3 is CASSQVGSGGETQYF. The CDR3 bases are TGCGCCAGCAGCCAAGTTGGGTCAGGTGGAGAGACCCAGTACTTC.

The chain employs TRBV28 and TRBJ2-1; D call uncertain. The V and J ends lost 4 bases and 6 bases respectively, with 13 bases between them. Germline V gene sequence: CDR1 MDHEN, CDR2 SYDVKM. The CDR3 consists of 14 residues. CDR3 sequence: CASSSHPRANEQFF. CDR3 DNA sequence: TGTGCCAGCAGTTCCCATCCAAGGGCCAATGAGCAGTTCTTC.

The CDR3: CASSEDRTSRGYTF. In DNA form, the CDR3 reads TGTGCCAGCAGTGAAGACAGGACCAGCCGTGGCTACACCTTC. The V and J genes are TRBV2 and TRBJ1-2; TRBD1 might be the D (5 bases). CDR1 SNHLY and CDR2 FYNNEI come from the germline V gene. V was shortened by 1 base and J by 7 bases, with 13 bases between the two germline ends. The CDR3 is made up of 14 amino acids. Full variable domain (rest looked up from reference TRBV2 and TRBJ1-2): EPEVTQTPSHQVTQMGQEVILRCVPISNHLYFYWYRQILGQKVEFLVSFYNNEISEKSEIFDDQFSVERPDGSNFTLKIRSTKLEDSAMYFCASSEDRTSRGYTFGSGTRLTVV.

This clonotype was seen ten or more times. The V call is TRBV12-3 or TRBV12-4, the J call TRBJ2-5; D possibly uses TRBD1 or TRBD2 (5 bases each). This CDR3 comprises 14 residues. Trimming took off 7 bases at V and 4 bases at J, with 16 bases between the two ends. The CDR3 loop is CASKFSTGRETQYF. In DNA, the CDR3 is TGTGCCAGCAAGTTTAGCACGGGACGAGAGACCCAGTACTTC.

This clonotype was detected many times. The chain combines TRBV20-1 with TRBJ2-7; 8 nucleotides line up with TRBD1. CDR3 length: 15 residues. From germline, CDR1 is DFQATT and CDR2 SNEGSKA (reference sequence). The ends lost 5 bases at V and 4 bases at J; junction bases unmatched: 13. CDR3 protein: CSAEWGSGGAYEQYV. The CDR3 DNA reads as TGCAGTGCTGAATGGGGTTCAGGGGGCGCTTACGAGCAGTACGTC.

This clonotype occurred many times. V usage is TRBV12-3 or TRBV12-4 and J usage is TRBJ1-5; D call uncertain. Trimming took 1 base from V and 0 from J, leaving 4 bases between them. This CDR3 is built from 14 residues. CDR3 in DNA: TGTGCCAGCAGTTTAGACAGTAGCAATCAGCCCCAGCATTTT. Its translation: CASSLDSSNQPQHF.

This chain joins TRBV5-6 and TRBJ2-1, with 8 positions matching TRBD1. Germline V gene lookup returns CDR1 SGHDT and CDR2 YYEEEE. This CDR3 region has 14 residues. V trimming: 3 bases; J trimming: 6 bases; junction bases outside the gene matches: 5. The CDR3 here is CASSWTGPLNEQFF. CDR3 nucleotide sequence: TGTGCCAGCAGCTGGACAGGGCCCCTCAATGAGCAGTTCTTC.